The clone carrying this T cell receptor beta chain occurred once. What it binds is not known. The data originate from a study of OX40 agonist ivuxolimab in advanced cancers. In the study overall: Patients undergoing dose escalation presented with hepatocellular carcinoma, melanoma, renal cell or head and neck cancer.

This CDR3 has 15 residues. The germline V gene has CDR1 MNHEY and CDR2 SVGAGI. With 6 bases clipped from V and 5 bases from J, the junction kept 7 bases outside the gene matches. Measured with immunoSEQ multiplex PCR; TCRdb has only the in-frame clones, and not every one. The table has 55,000 to 65,000 clones, over 60% seen once. Study-wide results and limits: CD4+ and CD8+ blood T cells expanded clonally by week 6 at 0.1 to 3.0 mg/kg.

Excluded were patients having autoimmune disease history or systemic immunosuppression. Baseline was the first blood sampling point, followed by cycle 4 day 1 and cycle 7 day 1. This chain joins TRBV6-5 and TRBJ2-7, with 13 bases matching TRBD2. The sequence came from an adult with an advanced solid tumor such as melanoma, head and neck, liver or kidney cancer. Sequences were derived from CD4+ or CD8+ T cells sorted from blood, sampled in a trial of the OX40 agonist ivuxolimab. The CDR3 nucleotides are TGTGCCAGCAGCCGAAGACTAGCGGGAGGTCACGAGCAGTACTTC. It is translated as CASSRRLAGGHEQYF.